This TCR beta chain was recovered during a study of T cell changes during pregnancy in multiple sclerosis. Germline V lookup: CDR1 MDHEN, CDR2 SYDVKM. This CDR3 spans 18 amino acids. The trim removed 6 bases at V and 7 bases at J, leaving 21 bases unmatched. Clones were read by immunoSEQ multiplex PCR, and TCRdb kept only the in-frame ones, dropping some. Seen here are tens of thousands of clones, roughly 94% observed once, and the top ten hold just over 2.5%. This sample comprised CD8+ T cells from peripheral blood mononuclear cells, obtained after pregnancy. The sequence derives from a female donor with multiple sclerosis, enrolled in a pregnancy study. The rearrangement uses TRBV28 and TRBJ2-7, with 10 bases that match TRBD2. In DNA form, the CDR3 reads TGTGCCAGCAGCCTAGCGGGAGCCCTAGCAGGTGGGGGGAGTGAGCAGTACTTC. Its translation is CASSLAGALAGGGSEQYF. The entire variable domain, with the rest obtained from reference TRBV28 and TRBJ2-7, is as follows: DVKVTQSSRYLVKRTGEKVFLECVQDMDHENMFWYRQDPGLGLRLIYFSYDVKMKEKGDIPEGYSVSREKKERFSLILESASTNQTSMYLCASSLAGALAGGGSEQYFGPGTRLTVT.